What follows is one TCR beta chain and its context. TCRdb's copy holds only in-frame clones and misses some; the assay was immunoSEQ multiplex PCR. The sample holds about 54,000 clones; approximately 78% are singletons and the top ten take under 20%. Documented time point: baseline, week 1 (first vaccination visit). The treatment here: pre-vaccination baseline after standard-of-care therapy. This entry belongs to a study of a mutant IDH1 vaccine in newly diagnosed glioma. The J segment lost 1 base and the V segment lost 2 bases, leaving 0 bases of the junction unmatched. The CDR3 loop spans 14 amino acids. Germline V gene data show CDR1 as MNHEY and CDR2 as SVGAGI.

Material: PBMCs, obtained from a glioma patient treated with radiotherapy, temozolomide or both. This chain uses TRBV6-5 with TRBJ1-1, with TRBD1 identical over 8 bases. The source is a man aged 18 to 30 with glioma. This chain's CDR3 is CASSYDRGNTEAFF. In DNA form, the CDR3 reads TGTGCCAGCAGTTACGACAGGGGGAACACTGAAGCTTTCTTT.